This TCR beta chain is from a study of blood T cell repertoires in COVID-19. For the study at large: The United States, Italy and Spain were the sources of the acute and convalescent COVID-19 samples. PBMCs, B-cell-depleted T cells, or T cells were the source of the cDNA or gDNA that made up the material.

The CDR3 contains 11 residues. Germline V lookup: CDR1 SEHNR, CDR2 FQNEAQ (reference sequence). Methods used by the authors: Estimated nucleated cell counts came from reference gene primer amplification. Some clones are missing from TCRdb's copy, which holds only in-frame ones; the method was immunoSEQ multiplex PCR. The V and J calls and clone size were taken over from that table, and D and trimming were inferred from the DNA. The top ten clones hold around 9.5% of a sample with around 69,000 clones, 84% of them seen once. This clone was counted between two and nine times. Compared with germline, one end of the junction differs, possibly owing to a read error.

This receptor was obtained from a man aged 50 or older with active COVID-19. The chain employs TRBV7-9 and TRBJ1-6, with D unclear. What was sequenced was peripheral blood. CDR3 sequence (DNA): TGCCCTGAGTCTTATAATTCACCCCTCCACTTT. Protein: CPESYNSPLHF.